These 24 T cell receptor beta chains share one sample of origin, sequenced in a study of blood T cell repertoires in COVID-19. TCRdb keeps only in-frame clones here, not all; method: immunoSEQ multiplex PCR. The profile covers 55,000 to 65,000 clones, with more than 70% appearing a single time and less than 7% taken by the ten largest. What was sequenced was peripheral blood. These receptors originate from a man aged 60-69 years with active or convalescent COVID-19.

CDR3 amino acids: CASSLVAGGTTEAFF. The CDR3 DNA reads as TGTGCCAGCAGCTTAGTGGCAGGGGGGACCACTGAAGCTTTCTTT. The V gene is TRBV11-2, the J gene TRBJ1-1; 7 nucleotides line up with TRBD1. Trimming removed 1 base from V and 4 bases from J; junction bases left unmatched: 6. Germline-derived CDR1 and CDR2 are SGHAT and FQNNGV. This CDR3 region has 15 residues.

V is TRBV3-1 (or the pseudogene TRBV3-2) and J is TRBJ1-2; D is ambiguous. The V end was cut by 0 bases, the J end by 6 bases, with 8 bases between. Germline loops: CDR1 LGHDT, CDR2 YNNKEL (reference sequence). The CDR3 is 13 amino acids. Here the CDR3 reads CASSQDSEHGYTF. For the CDR3, the DNA is TGTGCCAGCAGCCAAGACAGTGAACATGGCTACACCTTC.

The rearrangement joins TRBV5-4 to TRBJ1-2, with 7 nucleotides matching TRBD1. V lost 1 base, J lost 4 bases, and 4 bases stayed unmatched. This CDR3 is built from 14 residues. The germline gives CDR1 SGHNT, CDR2 YYREEE (reference sequence). CDR3 region: CASSLKGAIYGYTF. CDR3 DNA sequence: TGTGCCAGCAGCTTGAAGGGGGCGATCTATGGCTACACCTTC.

The chain carries TRBV5-5 and TRBJ1-3; 10 positions agree with TRBD1. The CDR3 consists of 18 residues. From germline, CDR1 is SGHKS and CDR2 YYEKEE (reference sequence). With 4 bases clipped from V and 0 bases from J, the junction kept 10 bases outside the gene matches. The CDR3 protein is CASSVRLTGGYSGNTIYF. The CDR3 nucleotides are TGTGCCAGCAGCGTCCGATTGACAGGGGGCTACTCTGGAAACACCATATATTTT.

This chain joins TRBV9 and TRBJ1-3, with D tentatively TRBD1 (6 bases). Germline V gene data show CDR1 as SGDLS and CDR2 as YYNGEE. The CDR3 totals 16 residues. The V gene lost 2 bases and the J gene lost 3 bases, with 15 bases spanning the gap. CDR3 sequence (DNA): TGTGCCAGCAGCGTGGACAGTCTACGTGGTGGAAACACCATATATTTT. Translated: CASSVDSLRGGNTIYF.

There are a few counts of this clone. This chain connects TRBV10-3 to TRBJ2-4, with D perhaps TRBD1 (6 bases). V lost 0 bases, J lost 0 bases, and 12 bases lay in between. This CDR3 comprises 17 residues. CDR1 and CDR2 (germline): ENHRY, SYGVKD. CDR3 nucleotides: TGTGCCATCAGTGAGTCAACGGACAGCCTAGCCAAAAACATTCAGTACTTC. Translating it yields CAISESTDSLAKNIQYF.

This sequence joins TRBV18 and TRBJ2-7, with D possibly TRBD1 on 6 matching bases. Germline CDR1 is KGHSH and CDR2 is LQKENI. CDR3 length: 14 residues. V dropped 2 bases and J dropped 4 bases, with 12 bases sitting between them. The CDR3 sequence is CASSPGTTKYEQYF. CDR3 nucleotide sequence: TGTGCCAGCTCACCAGGGACAACGAAATACGAGCAGTACTTC.

The gene calls are TRBV7-2 and TRBJ2-7; 11 bases match TRBD1. V shed 5 bases, J shed 0 bases, and the junction held 15 bases outside the gene matches. This CDR3 has 19 residues. CDR1 is SGHTA and CDR2 is FQGNSA in the germline V gene. The CDR3 DNA reads TGTGCCAGCAGCGAAAGAGGGGACAGGGGGAGGAGGAGCTCCTACGAGCAGTACTTC. It yields the protein CASSERGDRGRRSSYEQYF.

The rearrangement uses TRBV9 and TRBJ2-1, with 7 bases aligning to TRBD2. V shed 0 bases and J 9 bases; nucleotides not matched to a gene: 9. The length of the CDR3 is 15 residues. The germline gives CDR1 SGDLS, CDR2 YYNGEE. This chain's CDR3 is CASSVEDSGSAEQFF. The DNA of the CDR3 is TGTGCCAGCAGCGTAGAGGATAGCGGGTCTGCTGAGCAGTTCTTC.

This clone was recorded a few times. The gene calls are TRBV30 and TRBJ2-1; tentative D call: TRBD1 (5 bases). Trimming pared 2 bases from V and 8 bases from J, leaving 19 bases between. In germline, CDR1 is GTSNPN, CDR2 SVGIG (reference sequence). The CDR3 sequence is 15 residues long. The CDR3 spells CAWSSRAKIQYEQFF. The CDR3 DNA reads as TGTGCCTGGAGTTCCAGGGCGAAAATACAATATGAGCAGTTCTTC. The complete variable domain, with remaining parts taken from reference TRBV30 and TRBJ2-1, reads SQTIHQWPATLVQPVGSPLSLECTVEGTSNPNLYWYRQAAGRGLQLLFYSVGIGQISSEVPQNLSASRPQDRQFILSSKKLLLSDSGFYLCAWSSRAKIQYEQFFGPGTRLTVL.

This chain connects TRBV18 to TRBJ1-6; no definite D call. V was shortened by 3 bases and J by 8 bases, with 26 bases between the two germline ends. CDR3 length equals 19 residues. CDR1 is KGHSH, CDR2 LQKENI, per germline. DNA of the CDR3: TGTGCCAGCTCACCCGACATGTCCTATGGGCTGAATATTGATTCACCCCTCCACTTT. This gives the protein CASSPDMSYGLNIDSPLHF. Complete variable domain (other parts from reference TRBV18 and TRBJ1-6): NAGVMQNPRHLVRRRGQEARLRCSPMKGHSHVYWYRQLPEEGLKFMVYLQKENIIDESGMPKERFSAEFPKEGPSILRIQQVVRGDSAAYFCASSPDMSYGLNIDSPLHFGNGTRLTVT.

V is TRBV7-3 and J is TRBJ2-2, with TRBD1 matching over 8 bases. V lost 5 bases, J lost 4 bases, and 3 bases stayed unmatched. Germline CDR1 and CDR2: SGHTA and FQGTGA. The CDR3 is 14 amino acids. The CDR3 here is CASSPDRGTGELFF. CDR3 DNA sequence: TGTGCCAGCAGCCCTGACAGGGGCACCGGGGAGCTGTTTTTT.

V usage is TRBV20-1 and J usage is TRBJ1-1, with D unresolved. The CDR3 is 11 amino acids. The V gene lost 1 base and the J gene lost 11 bases, with 11 bases spanning the gap. Germline assignment: CDR1 DFQATT and CDR2 SNEGSKA (reference sequence). CDR3 protein: CSARGELAAFF. CDR3 DNA: TGCAGTGCTAGAGGGGAGCTCGCGGCTTTCTTT.

V gene TRBV3-1 (or the pseudogene TRBV3-2) combines with J gene TRBJ2-3, with D maybe TRBD2 (5 bases). Germline V gene lookup returns CDR1 LGHDT and CDR2 YNNKEL (reference sequence). The CDR3 spans 14 residues. Trimming stripped 5 bases from V and 5 bases from J, with 14 bases between. The CDR3 sequence is CASSVGRIQDTQYF. The CDR3, as DNA: TGTGCCAGCAGCGTAGGGAGAATCCAAGATACGCAGTATTTT.

The rearrangement uses TRBV7-9 and TRBJ2-1; 7 bases map to TRBD1. CDR1 is SEHNR, CDR2 FQNEAQ, per germline (reference sequence). This CDR3 has 14 residues. Losses at the gene ends were 5 bases for V and 4 bases for J; bases not matched to a gene: 5. DNA for the CDR3: TGTGCCAGCAGCCCGACAGGGAATTACAATGAGCAGTTCTTC. This translates into CASSPTGNYNEQFF.

The chain uses TRBV21-1 and TRBJ1-2; TRBD1 is taken as the D call from the table, unchecked against the DNA. TRBV21-1 is shown as a pseudogene. This CDR3 region has 13 residues. The CDR3 DNA reads as TGTGCCACCTCGGGGACAGGGATCTGTGGCTACACCTTC. Protein: CATSGTGICGYTF.

The rearrangement joins TRBV7-9 to TRBJ2-6; TRBD1 agrees at 9 bases. J lost 4 bases, V lost 5 bases, and 6 bases had no gene match. This CDR3 is 16 amino acids long. The germline gives CDR1 SEHNR, CDR2 FQNEAQ (reference sequence). The CDR3 DNA follows: TGTGCCAGCAGCCCACAGGGGGCAACAGGGGCCAACGTCCTGACTTTC. This sequence encodes CASSPQGATGANVLTF.

V usage is TRBV11-1 and J usage is TRBJ2-7; D remains unclear. V was trimmed by 1 base and J by 5 bases, leaving 12 bases between them. CDR3 size: 14 residues. The germline V gene has CDR1 SGHAT and CDR2 FQDESV (reference sequence). The CDR3 region has the DNA TGTGCCAGCAGCTTAGACAGTTCCGTGGACGAGCAGTACTTC. This gives the protein CASSLDSSVDEQYF.

The CDR3 nucleotides read TGTGCCAGCAGCCAAGGGAGAGATACGCAGTATTTT. Encoded protein: CASSQGRDTQYF. The chain employs TRBV3-1 (or the pseudogene TRBV3-2) and TRBJ2-3; D not certain. The germline gives CDR1 LGHDT, CDR2 YNNKEL (reference sequence). The germline V and J ends were trimmed by 1 base and 5 bases, with 4 bases remaining between them. The CDR3 is 12 residues long.

This clone was seen only once. The chain's CDR3 is CASSLANTGELFF. The CDR3 bases are TGTGCCAGCTCACTAGCGAACACCGGGGAGCTGTTTTTT. The chain joins TRBV18 to TRBJ2-2; D not resolved. The CDR3 covers 13 residues. Germline assignment: CDR1 KGHSH and CDR2 LQKENI. V gave up 4 bases and J gave up 0 bases, with 3 bases separating them.

The chain couples TRBV11-2 to TRBJ2-1, with TRBD2 matching 9 bases. CDR3 length: 16 residues. With V trimmed by 4 bases and J by 4 bases, 8 bases remained unmatched. Germline-derived CDR1 and CDR2 are SGHAT and FQNNGV. CDR3: CASSSVSGRAYNEQFF. The CDR3 bases are TGTGCCAGCAGCTCTGTTAGCGGGAGAGCGTACAATGAGCAGTTCTTC.

The chain employs TRBV19 and TRBJ1-5; D may be TRBD1 (6 bases). V lost 5 bases, J lost 4 bases, and 12 bases lay in between. CDR1 is LNHDA, CDR2 SQIVND, per germline (reference sequence). The CDR3 spans 14 residues. CDR3 in amino acids: CASSGNRANQPQHF. The DNA of the CDR3 is TGTGCCAGTAGTGGAAACAGGGCTAATCAGCCCCAGCATTTT.

The chain employs TRBV3-1 (or the pseudogene TRBV3-2) and TRBJ1-3, with a tentative D call TRBD1 (5 bases). The CDR3 runs to 17 residues. Trimming stripped 1 base from V and 4 bases from J, with 17 bases between. Germline CDR1 and CDR2: LGHDT and YNNKEL (reference sequence). The CDR3 DNA is TGTGCCAGCAGCCAAGGGAGCGGGGCCAGGGTGGGAAACACCATATATTTT. Amino acid sequence: CASSQGSGARVGNTIYF.

The chain is built from TRBV29-1 and TRBJ1-2; TRBD1 matches 8 bases. In germline, CDR1 is SQVTM, CDR2 ANQGSEA. V trimming: 3 bases; J trimming: 1 base; junction bases outside the gene matches: 10. This CDR3 region has 16 residues. CDR3 region: CSVELARGRFNYGYTF. For the CDR3, the DNA is TGCAGCGTTGAGTTGGCCAGGGGGCGCTTTAACTATGGCTACACCTTC.